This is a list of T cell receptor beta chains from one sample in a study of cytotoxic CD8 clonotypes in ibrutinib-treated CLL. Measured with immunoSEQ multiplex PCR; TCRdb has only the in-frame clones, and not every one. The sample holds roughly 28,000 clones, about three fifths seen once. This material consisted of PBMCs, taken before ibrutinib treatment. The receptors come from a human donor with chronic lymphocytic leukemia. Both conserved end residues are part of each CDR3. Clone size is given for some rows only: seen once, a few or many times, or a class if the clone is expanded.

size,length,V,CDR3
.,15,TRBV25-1,CASSDGGLRTDTQYF
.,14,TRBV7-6,CASSLVDSGNTIYF
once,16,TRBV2,CASTMAAPEAKNEQFF
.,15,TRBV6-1,CASSEGGQGIGELFF
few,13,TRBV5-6,CASSLTGGLRAFF
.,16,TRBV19,CASSIGGWGPGEKLFF
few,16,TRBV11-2,CASSLKGDYSNQPQHF
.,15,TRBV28,CASQRASVDTGELFF
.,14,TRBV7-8,CASSPASYTDTQYF
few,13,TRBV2,CASSPERNSPLHF
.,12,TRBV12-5,CASAPGPYGYTF
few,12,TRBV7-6,CASSPSGFEAFF
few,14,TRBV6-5,CASSYSASYNEQFF
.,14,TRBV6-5,CASTPAGAGETQYF
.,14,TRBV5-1,CASLTTPDSYEQYF
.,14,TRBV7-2,CASSFLSYNSPLHF
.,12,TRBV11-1,CASSSPGYEQFF
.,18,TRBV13,CASSSLTSGGPWGETQYF
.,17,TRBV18,CASSPVGQGGITGELFF
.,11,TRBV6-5,CASIEQSRAFF
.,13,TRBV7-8,CASRDSENQPQHF
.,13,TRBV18,CASSPDPNYGYTF
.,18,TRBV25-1,CASSEYSQGDLNTGELFF
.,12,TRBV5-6,CASSPGGAQYTF
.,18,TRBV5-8,CASPLPAWASGALETQYF
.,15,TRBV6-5,CASSTQVPYQETQYF
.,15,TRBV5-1,CASSRGGHQGETQYF